What follows are 18 T cell receptor beta chains derived from one specimen sequenced in a study of shared clonotypes between healthy human individuals. CD45RO-negative cells were positively selected for CCR7, leaving out terminally differentiated effector memory CD45RA+ cells. Produced via immunoSEQ multiplex PCR; TCRdb's table is partial and in-frame only. The sample holds approximately 1.9 million clones, 85% to 95% seen once. The material sequenced was naive CD8+ T cells from PBMCs. The receptors derive from a man between 18 and 29 years old in good health. Some clones in this sample may be carry-over from other donors' samples.

The rearrangement joins TRBV9 to TRBJ2-2, with 10 bases identical to TRBD1. This CDR3 comprises 17 residues. The germline V gene has CDR1 SGDLS and CDR2 YYNGEE. The V and J ends lost 2 bases and 2 bases, in that order; junction bases with no gene match: 6. CDR3 sequence (DNA): TGTGCCAGCAGCGTCACCGGGACAGGGGTTAACACCGGGGAGCTGTTTTTT. The encoded protein is CASSVTGTGVNTGELFF.

This sequence joins TRBV5-1 and TRBJ1-2, with a weak D call TRBD1 (6 bases). CDR1 is SGHRS and CDR2 is YFSETQ in the germline V gene. V was clipped by 3 bases and J by 0 bases, with 6 bases between them. CDR3 length: 13 amino acids. For the CDR3, the DNA is TGCGCCAGCAGCTGGACAGCTAACTATGGCTACACCTTC. This encodes CASSWTANYGYTF.

The chain couples TRBV15 to TRBJ2-5; TRBD2 might be the D (6 bases). Trimming removed 6 bases at V and 5 bases at J, with 13 bases between. Germline CDR1 is LNHNV and CDR2 is YYDKDF (reference sequence). The CDR3 has 13 residues. The CDR3 region is CATRGGLSETQYF. For the CDR3, the DNA is TGTGCCACCAGAGGAGGGCTTTCGGAGACCCAGTACTTC.

This chain connects TRBV27 to TRBJ1-1; weak D call: TRBD1 (5 bases). The ends were cut back, 5 bases at V and 1 base at J, with 14 bases in the middle. CDR3 size: 15 residues. Germline V CDR1 and CDR2: MNHEY, SMNVEV (reference sequence). The DNA for the CDR3 is TGTGCCAGCAGTCAACGGACATCGAAGAACACTGAAGCTTTCTTT. Its protein product is CASSQRTSKNTEAFF.

The V gene is TRBV13, the J gene TRBJ2-7; TRBD1 might be the D (6 bases). The V gene's germline CDR1 is PRHDT and CDR2 FYEKMQ (reference sequence). Trimming stripped 3 bases from V and 5 bases from J, with 17 bases between. This CDR3 is 15 amino acids long. This CDR3 reads CASSFRDTTPNEQYF. DNA for the CDR3: TGTGCCAGCAGCTTCCGGGACACAACTCCTAACGAGCAGTACTTC.

This clone was counted a single time. This chain joins TRBV28 and TRBJ1-5; 9 nucleotides line up with TRBD1. CDR1 is MDHEN and CDR2 is SYDVKM in the germline V gene. Losses at the gene ends were 6 bases for V and 3 bases for J; bases not matched to a gene: 6. CDR3 size: 15 residues. CDR3 loop: CASSQRTGDNQPQHF. DNA of the CDR3: TGTGCCAGCAGCCAACGGACAGGGGACAATCAGCCCCAGCATTTT.

This sequence joins TRBV19 and TRBJ1-3; no definite D call. Trimming removed 10 bases from V and 4 bases from J, with 8 bases in between. Germline V gene data show CDR1 as LNHDA and CDR2 as SQIVND (reference sequence). The CDR3 consists of 11 residues. In nucleotides, the CDR3 is TGTGCCACCGCCGAGGGAAACACCATATATTTT. This translates into CATAEGNTIYF. Looking up the rest from reference TRBV19 and TRBJ1-3 gives the full variable domain: DGGITQSPKYLFRKEGQNVTLSCEQNLNHDAMYWYRQDPGQGLRLIYYSQIVNDFQKGDIAEGYSVSREKKESFPLTVTSAQKNPTAFYLCATAEGNTIYFGEGSWLTVV.

The CDR3 coding sequence is TGTGCCAGCAGCTTGAGCGGGAGGGGAGGAGATACGCAGTATTTT. Residues: CASSLSGRGGDTQYF. The chain carries TRBV11-2 and TRBJ2-3, with TRBD2 matching over 10 bases. The germline CDR1 and CDR2 sequences are SGHAT and FQNNGV. With 3 bases clipped from V and 5 bases from J, the junction kept 5 bases outside the gene matches. This CDR3 region has 15 residues. Full variable domain (outside the CDR3, taken from reference TRBV11-2 and TRBJ2-3): EAGVAQSPRYKIIEKRQSVAFWCNPISGHATLYWYQQILGQGPKLLIQFQNNGVVDDSQLPKDRFSAERLKGVDSTLKIQPAKLEDSAVYLCASSLSGRGGDTQYFGPGTRLTVL.

This clone appeared a single time. The J gene is TRBJ1-1, the V gene TRBV28; 9 bases align to TRBD1. Germline V gene lookup returns CDR1 MDHEN and CDR2 SYDVKM. After removal of 5 bases from V and 5 bases from J, the junction contained 6 bases not matched to a gene. The CDR3 is made up of 14 amino acids. CDR3 loop: CASSTGGLGTEAFF. Written as DNA, the CDR3 is TGTGCCAGCAGTACAGGGGGCTTGGGGACTGAAGCTTTCTTT.

The rearrangement joins TRBV4-3 to TRBJ2-1; 13 positions match TRBD2. The junction had 6 bases not matched to a gene; V was cut back by 0 bases and J by 4 bases. The CDR3 consists of 18 residues. CDR1 and CDR2 from the germline V gene are LGHNA and YSLEER. As DNA, the CDR3 is TGCGCCAGCAGCCAAGAAAGGACTAGCGGGAGAGTATACAATGAGCAGTTCTTC. Translation gives CASSQERTSGRVYNEQFF.

The chain has TRBV5-4 and TRBJ2-1; tentatively, D is TRBD2 (6 bases). The CDR3 loop spans 16 amino acids. Germline V gene sequence: CDR1 SGHNT, CDR2 YYREEE (reference sequence). Trimming pared 3 bases from V and 3 bases from J, leaving 16 bases between. The CDR3 loop reads CASSWRTTGDYNEQFF. CDR3 nucleotide sequence: TGTGCCAGCAGCTGGCGGACTACGGGGGACTACAATGAGCAGTTCTTC. Complete variable domain (other parts from reference TRBV5-4 and TRBJ2-1): ETGVTQSPTHLIKTRGQQVTLRCSSQSGHNTVSWYQQALGQGPQFIFQYYREEENGRGNFPPRFSGLQFPNYSSELNVNALELDDSALYLCASSWRTTGDYNEQFFGPGTRLTVL.

The V gene is TRBV9, the J gene TRBJ2-1; D is undetermined. The CDR3 is 12 amino acids. From germline, CDR1 is SGDLS and CDR2 YYNGEE. The V end lost 3 bases, the J end lost 8 bases, and 9 bases lay between the germline ends. The CDR3 DNA reads as TGTGCCAGCAGCGCCGAACCCCATGAGCAGTTCTTC. Translated, it gives CASSAEPHEQFF.

The gene calls are TRBV6-5 and TRBJ2-7; 8 bases fit TRBD1. This CDR3 has 15 residues. Trimming removed 6 bases from V and 2 bases from J; junction bases left unmatched: 9. Germline-derived CDR1 and CDR2 are MNHEY and SVGAGI. The CDR3 sequence is CASRGSGGYPYEQYF. The CDR3 DNA is TGTGCCAGCAGGGGCTCAGGGGGCTATCCCTACGAGCAGTACTTC.

J is TRBJ2-1 and V is TRBV11-2; 8 bases are a match to TRBD1. Germline V gene lookup returns CDR1 SGHAT and CDR2 FQNNGV. This CDR3 is built from 15 residues. J lost 6 bases, V lost 6 bases, and 10 bases had no gene match. The CDR3 protein is CASSGWGQAGNEQFF. Written as DNA, the CDR3 is TGTGCCAGCAGTGGGTGGGGACAGGCGGGCAATGAGCAGTTCTTC. Based on the CDR3 plus reference TRBV11-2 and TRBJ2-1, the full variable domain is EAGVAQSPRYKIIEKRQSVAFWCNPISGHATLYWYQQILGQGPKLLIQFQNNGVVDDSQLPKDRFSAERLKGVDSTLKIQPAKLEDSAVYLCASSGWGQAGNEQFFGPGTRLTVL.

The V and J genes are TRBV7-9 and TRBJ2-7; D perhaps matches TRBD2 (7 bases). V was shortened by 7 bases and J by 4 bases, with 20 bases between the two germline ends. Per germline, CDR1 SEHNR and CDR2 FQNEAQ (reference sequence). This CDR3 region has 15 residues. The DNA for the CDR3 is TGTGCCAGCACCGGGGGGCGCGATAACTTGTACGAGCAGTACTTC. It translates to CASTGGRDNLYEQYF.

This sequence joins TRBV27 and TRBJ2-7; D perhaps matches TRBD2 (5 bases). Trimming shortened V by 2 bases and J by 2 bases, and 13 bases separated the two germline ends. Germline V gives CDR1 MNHEY, CDR2 SMNVEV (reference sequence). The CDR3 is 15 amino acids. CDR3 DNA sequence: TGTGCCAGCAGTTTAAGTAGGAACGGGGCCTACGAGCAGTACTTC. The encoded protein is CASSLSRNGAYEQYF.

The chain combines TRBV2 with TRBJ2-5; 9 bases fit TRBD2. From germline, CDR1 is SNHLY and CDR2 FYNNEI. CDR3 length: 15 amino acids. Trimming cost V 4 bases and J 0 bases; bases outside gene matches: 3. CDR3: CASSVAGEYQETQYF. The CDR3 region has the DNA TGTGCCAGCAGTGTAGCGGGGGAATACCAAGAGACCCAGTACTTC.

The rearrangement joins TRBV9 to TRBJ1-2; 8 nucleotides align to TRBD1. V trimming: 0 bases; J trimming: 6 bases; junction bases outside the gene matches: 10. The CDR3 extends over 16 amino acids. Germline V gene lookup returns CDR1 SGDLS and CDR2 YYNGEE. The CDR3 DNA sequence: TGTGCCAGCAGCGTAGGTCCGGGGACAGGAGCAGATGGCTACACCTTC. Its protein is CASSVGPGTGADGYTF.